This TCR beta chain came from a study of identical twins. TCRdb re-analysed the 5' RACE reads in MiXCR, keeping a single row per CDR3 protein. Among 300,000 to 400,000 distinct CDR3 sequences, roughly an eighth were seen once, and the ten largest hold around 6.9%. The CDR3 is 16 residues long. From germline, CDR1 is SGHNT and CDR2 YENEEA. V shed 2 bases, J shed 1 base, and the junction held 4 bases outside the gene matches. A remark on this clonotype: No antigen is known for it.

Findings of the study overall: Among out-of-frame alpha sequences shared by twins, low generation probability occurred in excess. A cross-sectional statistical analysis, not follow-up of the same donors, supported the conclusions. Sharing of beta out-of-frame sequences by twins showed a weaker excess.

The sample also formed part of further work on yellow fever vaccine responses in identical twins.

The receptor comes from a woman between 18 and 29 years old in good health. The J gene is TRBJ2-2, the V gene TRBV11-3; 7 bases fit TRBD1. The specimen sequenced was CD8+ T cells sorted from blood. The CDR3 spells CASSLSQGENTGELFF. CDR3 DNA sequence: TGTGCCAGCAGCTTATCCCAGGGGGAGAACACCGGGGAGCTGTTTTTT.